The source of this TCR beta chain is a study of blood T cell repertoires in COVID-19. CDR1 MNHEY and CDR2 SMNVEV come from the germline V gene (reference sequence). This CDR3 comprises 13 residues. Trimming stripped 9 bases from V and 3 bases from J, with 14 bases between. Generated by immunoSEQ multiplex PCR, the TCRdb table keeps only in-frame clones and is missing some. The sample carries around 290,000 clones, 70% to 90% recorded once. Sequenced material: PBMCs or T cells enriched from blood (not recorded which). This chain connects TRBV27 to TRBJ1-1; D might be TRBD1 (5 bases). This TCR derives from a woman younger than 45 who had recovered from COVID-19. For the CDR3, the DNA is TGTGCCAGTGCTATCTACAGGTACACTGAAGCTTTCTTT. It is translated as CASAIYRYTEAFF.